The present T cell receptor (beta chain) was sequenced within a study of immune evolution from preneoplasia to lung adenocarcinoma. V was pared by 3 bases and J by 0 bases, with 5 bases of the junction left unmatched. This CDR3 is 15 amino acids long. Looked up from germline, CDR1 is SGDLS and CDR2 is YYNGEE. This table comes from immunoSEQ multiplex PCR, and its TCRdb copy is limited to in-frame clones, with some not included. Of 5,000 or so clones in the sample, over 65% were seen once. Between the mid-2010s and the late 2010s, patients underwent resection in Japan or China. J is TRBJ2-7 and V is TRBV9; TRBD2 matches at 8 bases. The TCR originated in a person aged 60 to 80 with lung adenocarcinoma. The specimen sequenced was FFPE lung adenocarcinoma in situ tissue. The CDR3 spells CASSAGGGSSYEQYF. The CDR3 bases are TGTGCCAGCAGCGCCGGGGGGGGGAGCTCCTACGAGCAGTACTTC. The complete variable domain, with remaining parts taken from reference TRBV9 and TRBJ2-7, reads DSGVTQTPKHLITATGQRVTLRCSPRSGDLSVYWYQQSLDQGLQFLIQYYNGEERAKGNILERFSAQQFPDLHSELNLSSLELGDSALYFCASSAGGGSSYEQYFGPGTRLTVT.